Shown below are 32 T cell receptor beta chains from a single sample sequenced in a study of T cells in Graves' hyperthyroidism and ophthalmopathy. TCR beta CDR3 regions were amplified from RNA. First-round RT-PCR of the TCR CDR3 relied on the HTBI primer set. TCRdb called the multiplex PCR reads again in MiXCR, with one record for every CDR3 protein. The sample has about 600,000 distinct CDR3 sequences, more than 15% seen once. The sample consisted of blood. The origin of the receptors is a middle-aged woman with Graves' ophthalmopathy.

V is TRBV7-9 and J is TRBJ1-1; the D is unclear. The CDR3 runs 11 residues. Looked up from germline, CDR1 is SEHNR and CDR2 is FQNEAQ (reference sequence). Deletions cut 6 bases from V and 7 bases from J, with 9 bases between. CDR3 DNA sequence: TGTGCCAGCAGTTCGCATAGTGAAGCTTTCTTT. Its translation: CASSSHSEAFF.

This clonotype was seen at least ten times. This sequence joins TRBV27 and TRBJ2-3; maybe TRBD2 (7 bases). Germline lookup yields CDR1 MNHEY and CDR2 SMNVEV (reference sequence). Trimming stripped 5 bases from V and 3 bases from J, with 18 bases between. The CDR3 covers 16 residues. This CDR3 reads CASSPLGGGGTDTQYF. CDR3 bases: TGTGCCAGCAGTCCTCTCGGGGGAGGGGGAACAGATACGCAGTATTTT.

This clonotype was detected ten times or more. This chain uses TRBV12-3 or TRBV12-4 with TRBJ2-2; the D is unclear. Between the trimmed V and J ends, which lost 10 bases and 4 bases, there was a span of 22 bases. CDR3 length: 16 amino acids. CDR3 residues: CATQLLPAPGTGELFF. Written as DNA, the CDR3 is TGTGCCACGCAGTTGTTACCGGCTCCGGGCACCGGGGAGCTGTTTTTT.

This clonotype has a handful of counts. This sequence joins TRBV29-1 and TRBJ2-7; TRBD2 might be the D (6 bases). The CDR3 is 10 residues long. The ends were cut back, 4 bases at V and 6 bases at J, with 7 bases in the middle. Germline assignment: CDR1 SQVTM and CDR2 ANQGSEA. In DNA, the CDR3 is TGCAGCGTTGCCGGGGGCGAGCAGTACTTC. Its translation is CSVAGGEQYF.

This clonotype came up many times. The chain has TRBV6-1 and TRBJ2-1; 7 positions match TRBD2. Per the germline V gene, CDR1 is MNHNS and CDR2 is SASEGT. With 1 base clipped from V and 4 bases from J, the junction kept 4 bases outside the gene matches. CDR3 size: 15 residues. CDR3 coding DNA: TGTGCCAGCAGTGAAGTGGGAGGGGAGTACAATGAGCAGTTCTTC. It codes for CASSEVGGEYNEQFF.

This clonotype was seen repeatedly, ten times or more. The J gene is TRBJ2-5, the V gene TRBV20-1; D is unclear. This CDR3 is 14 amino acids long. Per the germline V gene, CDR1 is DFQATT and CDR2 is SNEGSKA (reference sequence). V shed 6 bases and J shed 5 bases, with 19 bases lying between them. The CDR3 bases are TGCAGTGCCGCACCTAGATCCTCCGGGGAGACCCAGTACTTC. Translated, it gives CSAAPRSSGETQYF.

The chain is built from TRBV7-8 and TRBJ1-1; perhaps TRBD1 as D (5 bases). This CDR3 spans 14 amino acids. The germline CDR1 and CDR2 sequences are SGHVS and FQNEAQ. V lost 8 bases, J lost 1 base, and 14 bases lay in between. CDR3 loop: CASGMGVPNTEAFF. The CDR3 DNA is TGTGCCAGCGGGATGGGGGTACCGAACACTGAAGCTTTCTTT.

The rearrangement joins TRBV24-1 to TRBJ2-1; D perhaps matches TRBD2 (5 bases). Germline V CDR1 and CDR2: KGHDR, SFDVKD. With 1 base removed from V and 15 bases from J, the gap between germline ends came to 15 bases. CDR3 length equals 13 residues. In DNA, the CDR3 is TGTGCCACCAGTGATTTCAGAACTAGTCAGGTGTTCTTC. Its protein product is CATSDFRTSQVFF.

This clonotype was observed at least ten times. The V call is TRBV5-5, the J call TRBJ2-7; no clear D. The V gene's germline CDR1 is SGHKS and CDR2 YYEKEE (reference sequence). The CDR3 contains 15 residues. The ends were cut back, 1 base at V and 5 bases at J, with 16 bases in the middle. CDR3 in DNA: TGTGCCAGCAGCTTGATGTGGTACCCACCTCACGAGCAGTACTTC. Translated, it gives CASSLMWYPPHEQYF.

In this sample, this clonotype turned up a few times. The rearrangement joins TRBV28 to TRBJ1-5, with 8 bases matching TRBD1. Germline V gene data show CDR1 as MDHEN and CDR2 as SYDVKM. The junction had 8 bases not matched to a gene; V was cut back by 4 bases and J by 6 bases. The CDR3 has 15 residues. The CDR3 coding sequence is TGTGCCAGCAGTTCGGGACAGGTTGGTAGTCAGCCCCAGCATTTT. Translating gives CASSSGQVGSQPQHF.

This clonotype was counted once. The gene calls are TRBV11-2 and TRBJ2-7; TRBD1 agrees at 8 bases. The CDR3 has 14 residues. The germline V gene has CDR1 SGHAT and CDR2 FQNNGV. Unmatched junction bases numbered 6, after V lost 5 bases and J lost 3 bases. In nucleotides, the CDR3 is TGTGCCAGCAGCCAGATTGGACAGGGCTACGAGCAGTACTTC. Translating it yields CASSQIGQGYEQYF.

This rearrangement joins TRBV2 to TRBJ1-6; 9 bases are shared with TRBD1. The length of the CDR3 is 16 residues. The V segment lost 6 bases and the J segment 6 bases; nucleotides outside the gene matches: 9. CDR1 is SNHLY and CDR2 is FYNNEI in the germline V gene. The CDR3: CASRQGAARVNSPLHF. The CDR3 bases are TGTGCCAGCAGACAGGGGGCTGCCCGCGTTAATTCACCCCTCCACTTT.

This rearrangement joins TRBV7-9 to TRBJ1-4; D is possibly TRBD1 (5 bases). Between the trimmed V and J ends, which lost 3 bases and 8 bases, there was a span of 22 bases. From germline, CDR1 is SEHNR and CDR2 FQNEAQ (reference sequence). The CDR3 loop spans 17 amino acids. The CDR3 DNA sequence: TGTGCCAGCAGCTTCACCGGGACCTCGGGAAGTGGGGAAAAACTGTTTTTT. Encoded protein: CASSFTGTSGSGEKLFF.

In its sample, this clonotype was seen many times. This chain links TRBV12-3 or TRBV12-4 with TRBJ2-1; tentatively, D is TRBD1 or TRBD2 (5 bases each). CDR3 length equals 14 residues. Trimming shortened V by 8 bases and J by 0 bases, and 11 bases separated the two germline ends. The CDR3 loop reads CASVSGTSYNEQFF. The DNA for the CDR3 is TGTGCCAGCGTTTCAGGGACCTCCTACAATGAGCAGTTCTTC.

This clonotype was observed a few times. This chain uses TRBV6-1 with TRBJ1-2; perhaps TRBD1 as D (6 bases). The V gene lost 3 bases and the J gene lost 3 bases, with 14 bases spanning the gap. The length of the CDR3 is 15 residues. The germline V gene encodes CDR1 MNHNS and CDR2 SASEGT. CDR3 nucleotide sequence: TGTGCCAGCAGTGACTGGAGGGGGGCAGACTATGGCTACACCTTC. Encoded protein: CASSDWRGADYGYTF.

This chain uses TRBV6-2 or TRBV6-3 with TRBJ2-5; perhaps TRBD2 as D (6 bases). Trimming took 7 bases from V and 5 from J, leaving 14 bases between them. Germline V lookup: CDR1 MNHEY, CDR2 SVGEGT. The CDR3 runs to 13 residues. The CDR3 reads CASTRTRGETQYF. The CDR3 DNA follows: TGTGCCAGCACCAGGACCCGGGGGGAGACCCAGTACTTC.

V usage is TRBV12-3 or TRBV12-4 and J usage is TRBJ1-1, with D possibly matching TRBD1 (5 bases). The germline V and J ends were trimmed by 5 bases and 7 bases, with 17 bases remaining between them. The CDR3 is made up of 14 amino acids. The CDR3 loop reads CASSTREGWNEAFF. The DNA of the CDR3 is TGTGCCAGCAGTACCCGTGAGGGGTGGAATGAAGCTTTCTTT.

In this sample, this clonotype turned up a few times. The rearrangement links TRBV13 to TRBJ2-1; D is possibly TRBD1 (5 bases). Germline lookup yields CDR1 PRHDT and CDR2 FYEKMQ (reference sequence). The CDR3 length is 15 residues. Trimming stripped 1 base from V and 5 bases from J, with 12 bases between. The DNA for the CDR3 is TGTGCCAGCAGCTTAGATAGGGGCAACCACAATGAGCAGTTCTTC. Amino acids: CASSLDRGNHNEQFF.

About this clonotype itself: A much larger clone differs from this one at a single base, so this may be a read error. The J gene is TRBJ2-3, the V gene TRBV15; D assignment may be TRBD1 or TRBD2 (5 bases each). CDR3 size: 18 residues. CDR1 and CDR2 (germline): LNHNV, YYDKDF (reference sequence). The CDR3 sequence: CATSIFRGVVRGTGTQYF. DNA for the CDR3: TGTGCCACCAGCATATTCCGGGGTGTCGTCCGGGGCACAGGTACGCAGTATTTT. The complete variable domain, with remaining parts taken from reference TRBV15 and TRBJ2-3, reads DAMVIQNPRYQVTQFGKPVTLSCSQTLNHNVMYWYQQKSSQAPKLLFHYYDKDFNNEADTPDNFQSRRPNTSFCFLDIRSPGLGDTAMYLCATSIFRGVVRGTGTQYFGPGTRLTVL.

This clonotype appeared many times. V is TRBV3-1 and J is TRBJ1-3; 7 nucleotides match TRBD1. Germline V gene sequence: CDR1 LGHDT, CDR2 YNNKEL (reference sequence). The V gene end was trimmed by 4 bases and the J gene end by 4 bases; junction bases not matched to a gene: 4. This CDR3 is built from 14 residues. This chain's CDR3 is CASSRTGAGNTIYF. The CDR3 nucleotides read TGTGCCAGCAGCCGCACAGGGGCCGGAAACACCATATATTTT.

The chain carries TRBV20-1 and TRBJ2-7, with 8 bases that match TRBD2. Germline V gives CDR1 DFQATT, CDR2 SNEGSKA (reference sequence). This CDR3 has 13 amino acids. Unmatched junction bases numbered 6, after V lost 4 bases and J lost 4 bases. The CDR3 sequence: CSAMRGALYEQYF. The CDR3, as DNA: TGCAGTGCTATGCGGGGGGCTTTATACGAGCAGTACTTC.

Many counts were recorded for this clonotype. CDR3 protein: CSAAGLAPPDTQYF. Written as DNA, the CDR3 is TGCAGTGCTGCGGGACTAGCGCCCCCAGATACGCAGTATTTT. The chain is built from TRBV20-1 and TRBJ2-3, with 10 bases lining up with TRBD2. The germline CDR1 and CDR2 sequences are DFQATT and SNEGSKA (reference sequence). The CDR3 totals 14 residues. J was trimmed by 4 bases and V by 5 bases; bases with no gene match: 6.

This clonotype was picked up a small number of times. V and J are TRBV10-3 and TRBJ1-5; 8 nucleotides agree with TRBD1. The CDR3 loop spans 16 amino acids. Germline V CDR1 and CDR2: ENHRY, SYGVKD. V lost 4 bases to trimming and J lost 2 bases; unmatched junction nucleotides: 7. CDR3 sequence: CAISADQGAGNQPQHF. In DNA, the CDR3 is TGTGCCATCAGTGCGGACCAGGGGGCTGGCAATCAGCCCCAGCATTTT.

This clonotype appeared many times. This chain joins TRBV30 and TRBJ1-2; the D gene is possibly TRBD1 (5 bases). Germline assignment: CDR1 GTSNPN and CDR2 SVGIG (reference sequence). The CDR3 totals 13 residues. V was trimmed by 5 bases and J by 1 base, leaving 11 bases between them. The DNA of the CDR3 is TGTGCCTGGGACTCCAGGGATAACTATGGCTACACCTTC. Encoded protein: CAWDSRDNYGYTF.

This clonotype came up many times. CDR3 sequence: CASSYTANTEAFF. The CDR3 DNA reads TGTGCCAGCAGTTATACAGCGAACACTGAAGCTTTCTTT. The V call is TRBV6-1, the J call TRBJ1-1, with D unresolved. The length of the CDR3 is 13 residues. The V gene's germline CDR1 is MNHNS and CDR2 SASEGT. V lost 5 bases and J lost 1, with 8 bases in between.

This clonotype was observed at least ten times. The genes are TRBV2 and TRBJ1-5; D might be TRBD1 (5 bases). The germline V gene has CDR1 SNHLY and CDR2 FYNNEI. CDR3 size: 16 residues. V was trimmed by 5 bases and J by 0 bases, leaving 14 bases between them. This CDR3 reads CASSYRRDNSNQPQHF. The CDR3 DNA reads TGTGCCAGCAGTTACAGGCGGGATAATAGCAATCAGCCCCAGCATTTT.

The sample holds a few counts of this clonotype. The chain combines TRBV9 with TRBJ2-5; D remains unclear. The CDR3 length is 15 residues. With 0 bases removed from V and 5 bases from J, the gap between germline ends came to 14 bases. CDR1 is SGDLS and CDR2 is YYNGEE in the germline V gene. In nucleotides, the CDR3 is TGTGCCAGCAGCGTAGGTCAGGTGGAAGGCGAGACCCAGTACTTC. This codes for CASSVGQVEGETQYF.

In this sample, this clonotype turned up many times. This sequence joins TRBV11-2 and TRBJ2-7, with 9 bases fitting TRBD2. The germline V gene has CDR1 SGHAT and CDR2 FQNNGV. The CDR3 length is 15 residues. The V segment lost 2 bases and the J segment 5 bases; nucleotides outside the gene matches: 7. The CDR3 region is CASSLQGSGSHEQYF. DNA of the CDR3: TGTGCCAGCAGCTTACAGGGTAGCGGGAGCCACGAGCAGTACTTC.

V gene TRBV20-1 combines with J gene TRBJ1-1; D is unclear. Trimming took 2 bases from V and 3 from J, leaving 16 bases between them. The germline V gene has CDR1 DFQATT and CDR2 SNEGSKA (reference sequence). This CDR3 has 15 amino acids. The CDR3 bases are TGCAGTGCTAGACCCCCCCTTAGGCAGGACACTGAAGCTTTCTTT. This translates into CSARPPLRQDTEAFF.

Many counts were recorded for this clonotype. The rearrangement joins TRBV7-9 to TRBJ2-3; tentative D call: TRBD1 (5 bases). The CDR3 length is 15 residues. Germline CDR1 SEHNR, CDR2 FQNEAQ (reference sequence). The ends were cut back, 5 bases at V and 1 base at J, with 13 bases in the middle. CDR3 nucleotides: TGTGCCAGCAGCAACAGGAATTTCGGCACAGATACGCAGTATTTT. Amino acids: CASSNRNFGTDTQYF.

This clonotype was detected ten times or more. The rearrangement joins TRBV12-3 or TRBV12-4 to TRBJ2-1; D possibly matches TRBD1 or TRBD2 (5 bases each). This CDR3 is 14 amino acids long. V was cut by 6 bases and J by 4 bases, with 13 bases left in between. CDR3 nucleotides: TGTGCCAGCAGCCAGGGACCAGGGTACAATGAGCAGTTCTTC. Translated: CASSQGPGYNEQFF.

This clonotype was detected only a few times. The rearrangement links TRBV5-1 to TRBJ2-7, with D possibly being TRBD1 or TRBD2 (5 bases each). CDR3 size: 15 residues. Germline lookup yields CDR1 SGHRS and CDR2 YFSETQ. V was cut by 3 bases and J by 5 bases, with 18 bases left in between. The CDR3 bases are TGCGCCAGCAGCTCCGGGACCAGGGAAGTAGACGAGCAGTACTTC. It is translated as CASSSGTREVDEQYF.